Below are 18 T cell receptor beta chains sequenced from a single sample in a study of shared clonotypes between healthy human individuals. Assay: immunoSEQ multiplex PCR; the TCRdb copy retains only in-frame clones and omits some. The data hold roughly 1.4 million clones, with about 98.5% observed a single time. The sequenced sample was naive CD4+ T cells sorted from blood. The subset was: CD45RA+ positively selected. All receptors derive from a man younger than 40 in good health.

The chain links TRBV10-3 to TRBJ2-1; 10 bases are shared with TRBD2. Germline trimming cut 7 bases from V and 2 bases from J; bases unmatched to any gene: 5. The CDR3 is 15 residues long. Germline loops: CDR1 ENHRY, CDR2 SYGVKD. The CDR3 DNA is TGTGCCATCAATAGGCTAGCGGGAGCCTACAATGAGCAGTTCTTC. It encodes CAINRLAGAYNEQFF.

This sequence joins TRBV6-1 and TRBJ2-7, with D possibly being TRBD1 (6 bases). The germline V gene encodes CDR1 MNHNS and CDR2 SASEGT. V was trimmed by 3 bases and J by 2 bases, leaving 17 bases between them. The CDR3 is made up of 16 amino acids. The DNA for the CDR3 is TGTGCCAGCAGTGATCCTTCGTGGCAGGGGCCCTACGAGCAGTACTTC. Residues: CASSDPSWQGPYEQYF.

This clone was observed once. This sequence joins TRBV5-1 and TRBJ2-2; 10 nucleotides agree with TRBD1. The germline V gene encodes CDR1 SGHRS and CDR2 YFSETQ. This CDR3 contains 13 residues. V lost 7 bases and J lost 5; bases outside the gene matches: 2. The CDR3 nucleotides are TGCGCCAGCGGGACAGGGGAAACCGGGGAGCTGTTTTTT. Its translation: CASGTGETGELFF.

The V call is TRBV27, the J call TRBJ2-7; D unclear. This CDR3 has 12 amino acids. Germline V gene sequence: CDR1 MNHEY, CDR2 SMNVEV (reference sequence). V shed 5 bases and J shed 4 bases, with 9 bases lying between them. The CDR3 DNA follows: TGTGCCAGCAGTGCCCTGGGGTACGAGCAGTACTTC. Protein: CASSALGYEQYF.

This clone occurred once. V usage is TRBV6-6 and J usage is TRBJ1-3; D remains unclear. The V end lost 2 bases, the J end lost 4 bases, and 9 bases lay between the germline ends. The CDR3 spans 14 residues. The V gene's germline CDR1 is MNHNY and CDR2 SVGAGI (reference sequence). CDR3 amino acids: CASSYQLQGNTIYF. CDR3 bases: TGTGCCAGCAGTTACCAATTACAGGGAAACACCATATATTTT.

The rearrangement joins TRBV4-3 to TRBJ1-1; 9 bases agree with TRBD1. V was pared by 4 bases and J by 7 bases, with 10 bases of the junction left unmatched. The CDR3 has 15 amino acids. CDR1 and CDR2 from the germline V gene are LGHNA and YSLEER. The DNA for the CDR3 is TGCGCCAGCAGCCTTAGGACAGGGGCAAGAGGTGAAGCTTTCTTT. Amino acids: CASSLRTGARGEAFF.

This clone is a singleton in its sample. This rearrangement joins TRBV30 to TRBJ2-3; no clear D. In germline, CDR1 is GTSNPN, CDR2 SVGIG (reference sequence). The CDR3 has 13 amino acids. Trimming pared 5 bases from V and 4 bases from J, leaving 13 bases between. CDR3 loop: CAWLSSWADTQYF. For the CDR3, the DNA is TGTGCCTGGTTGAGCTCCTGGGCAGATACGCAGTATTTT.

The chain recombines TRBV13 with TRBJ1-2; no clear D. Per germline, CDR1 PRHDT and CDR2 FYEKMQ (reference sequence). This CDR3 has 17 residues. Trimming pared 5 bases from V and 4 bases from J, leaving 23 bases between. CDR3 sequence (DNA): TGTGCCAGCAGCCCCACATCGCCGGACGCTCCCCCCTATGGCTACACCTTC. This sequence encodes CASSPTSPDAPPYGYTF.

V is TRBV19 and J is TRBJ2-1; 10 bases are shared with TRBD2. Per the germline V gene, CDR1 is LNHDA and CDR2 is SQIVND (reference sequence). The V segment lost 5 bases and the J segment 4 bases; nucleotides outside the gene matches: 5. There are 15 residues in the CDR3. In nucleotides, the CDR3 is TGTGCCAGTAGTCCCGGGACTAGCGTTTACAATGAGCAGTTCTTC. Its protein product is CASSPGTSVYNEQFF.

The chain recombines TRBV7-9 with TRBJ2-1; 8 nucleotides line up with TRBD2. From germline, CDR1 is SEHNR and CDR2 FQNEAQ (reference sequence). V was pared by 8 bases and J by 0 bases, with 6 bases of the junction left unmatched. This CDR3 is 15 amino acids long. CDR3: CASAVSGISYNEQFF. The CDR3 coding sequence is TGTGCCAGCGCGGTTAGCGGGATCTCCTACAATGAGCAGTTCTTC. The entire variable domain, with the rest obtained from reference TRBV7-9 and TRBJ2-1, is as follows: DTGVSQNPRHKITKRGQNVTFRCDPISEHNRLYWYRQTLGQGPEFLTYFQNEAQLEKSRLLSDRFSAERPKGSFSTLEIQRTEQGDSAMYLCASAVSGISYNEQFFGPGTRLTVL.

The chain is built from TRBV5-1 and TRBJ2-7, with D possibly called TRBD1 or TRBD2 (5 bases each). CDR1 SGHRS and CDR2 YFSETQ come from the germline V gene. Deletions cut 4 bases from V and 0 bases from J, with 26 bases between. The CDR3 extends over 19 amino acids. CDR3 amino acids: CASSTSVDGTKLSSYEQYF. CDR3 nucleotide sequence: TGCGCCAGCAGCACTTCTGTAGACGGGACGAAACTTAGCTCCTACGAGCAGTACTTC.

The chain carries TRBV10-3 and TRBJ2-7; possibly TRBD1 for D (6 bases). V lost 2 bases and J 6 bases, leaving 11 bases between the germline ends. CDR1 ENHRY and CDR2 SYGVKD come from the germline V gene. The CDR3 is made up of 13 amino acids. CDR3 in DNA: TGTGCCATCAGTGAGGGGACAACTAGCGAGCAGTACTTC. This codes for CAISEGTTSEQYF.

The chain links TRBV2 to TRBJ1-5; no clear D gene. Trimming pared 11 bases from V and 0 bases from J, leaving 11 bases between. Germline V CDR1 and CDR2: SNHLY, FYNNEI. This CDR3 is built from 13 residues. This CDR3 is CAGSDRSNQPQHF. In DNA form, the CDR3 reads TGTGCCGGATCGGACCGTAGCAATCAGCCCCAGCATTTT.

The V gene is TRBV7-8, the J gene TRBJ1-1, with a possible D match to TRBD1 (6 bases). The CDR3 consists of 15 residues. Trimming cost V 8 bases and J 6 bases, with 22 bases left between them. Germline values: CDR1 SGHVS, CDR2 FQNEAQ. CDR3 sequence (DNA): TGTGCCAGCGGCCCCTCCAGGGGCCCTGGTCCTGAAGCTTTCTTT. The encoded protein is CASGPSRGPGPEAFF.

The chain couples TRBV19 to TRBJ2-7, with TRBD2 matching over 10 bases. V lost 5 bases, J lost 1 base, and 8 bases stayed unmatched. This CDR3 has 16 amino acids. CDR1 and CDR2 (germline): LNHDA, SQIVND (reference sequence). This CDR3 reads CASSVYTSGDSYEQYF. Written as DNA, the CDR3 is TGTGCCAGTAGTGTGTATACTAGCGGGGATTCCTACGAGCAGTACTTC.

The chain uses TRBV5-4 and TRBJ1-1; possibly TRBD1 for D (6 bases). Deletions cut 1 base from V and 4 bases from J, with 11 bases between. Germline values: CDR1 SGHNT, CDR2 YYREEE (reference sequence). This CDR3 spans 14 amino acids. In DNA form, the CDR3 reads TGTGCCAGCAGCTTGCCAGGGGTGGCCACTGAAGCTTTCTTT. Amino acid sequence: CASSLPGVATEAFF.

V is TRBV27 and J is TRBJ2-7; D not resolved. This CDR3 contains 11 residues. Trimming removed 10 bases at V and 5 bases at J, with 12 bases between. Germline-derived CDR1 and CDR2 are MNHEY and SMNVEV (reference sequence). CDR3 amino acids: CATGPGHEQYF. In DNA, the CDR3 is TGTGCCACCGGACCCGGCCACGAGCAGTACTTC.

CDR3 nucleotides: TGTGCCACTCGGACAGCCGTTTCCACTGAAGCTTTCTTT. It yields the protein CATRTAVSTEAFF. The chain couples TRBV28 to TRBJ1-1; possible D gene TRBD1, 6 bases. Germline CDR1 is MDHEN and CDR2 is SYDVKM. The CDR3 spans 13 residues. V lost 10 bases and J 4 bases, leaving 16 bases between the germline ends.